The entry below describes one T cell receptor (beta chain). No antigen is known for it. The entry originates in a study of T cells in Graves' hyperthyroidism and ophthalmopathy. Authors of the study amplified TCR beta CDR3 regions from RNA transcripts. The HTBI primer set drove a first-round RT-PCR of the TCR CDR3. TCRdb recomputed calls from the multiplex PCR reads with MiXCR, one row per CDR3 protein. The table has 300,000 to 400,000 distinct CDR3 sequences, 15% to 20% seen once. General observations from the study: Researchers report that a 13 V-J model separated ophthalmopathy from stable hyperthyroidism. Prediction of ophthalmopathy progression came a median around 6 months pre-onset.

V shed 1 base and J 6 bases; nucleotides not matched to a gene: 1. This CDR3 region has 14 residues. In germline, CDR1 is LGHDT, CDR2 YNNKEL (reference sequence). V and J are TRBV3-1 and TRBJ2-7; 12 nucleotides line up with TRBD2. This clonotype was obtained from a man aged 18 to 30 with Graves' ophthalmopathy. The sample taken for sequencing was blood. The DNA of the CDR3 is TGTGCCAGCAGCCAAGGGACTAGCGGGATCGAGCAGTACTTC. Its protein product is CASSQGTSGIEQYF.